The sequence of this TCR beta chain was determined in a study of CD8+ T cells in alopecia areata. The overall study: At a dose of 5 to 10 mg twice daily, oral tofacitinib was given to treated patients. Study observations and caveats: Tissue-resident alphabeta T cells belonging to normal skin likewise get sequenced within scalp specimens. Scalp lesions, especially in alopecia totalis/universalis, had higher clonality than normal scalp. Whereas mice showed it more clearly, TCR sharing across patients was murkier, possibly because of HLA.

CDR1 is SGHDT and CDR2 is YYEEEE in the germline V gene. This CDR3 has 14 residues. The V and J ends lost 5 bases and 4 bases, in that order; junction bases with no gene match: 6. Turning to this clone: Antigen specificity is unknown.

Reverse transcribed after extraction, RNA yielded cDNA as the sequencing template. Data came from immunoSEQ multiplex PCR; TCRdb stores just in-frame clones and leaves some out. Here the sample spans about 120,000 clones, approximately 49% being singletons. This sequence was found in a human donor with alopecia areata. The V gene is TRBV5-6, the J gene TRBJ2-3, with 8 bases aligning to TRBD2. This material consisted of CD8+ T cells sorted from blood, taken at week 0. The CDR3 is CASRPGLEADTQYF. The DNA for the CDR3 is TGTGCCAGCAGGCCGGGACTAGAGGCAGATACGCAGTATTTT. The complete variable domain, with remaining parts taken from reference TRBV5-6 and TRBJ2-3, reads DAGVTQSPTHLIKTRGQQVTLRCSPKSGHDTVSWYQQALGQGPQFIFQYYEEEERQRGNFPDRFSGHQFPNYSSELNVNALLLGDSALYLCASRPGLEADTQYFGPGTRLTVL.